The rows below give T cell receptor beta chains drawn from one sample of a study of blood T cell repertoires in COVID-19. Clones were read by immunoSEQ multiplex PCR, and TCRdb kept only the in-frame ones, dropping some. The repertoire holds about 130,000 clones, with around 80% as singletons. Sequencing was done on a sample of peripheral blood. These receptors were obtained from a middle-aged man with active or convalescent COVID-19. The CDR3 runs from the conserved cysteine through the conserved F or W. D genes are given only for firm matches. The size field is filled for only some rows; it gives once, few, many or a size class.

few	TRBJ1-2	TRBV27	.	CASSLRQSYGYTF	TGTGCCAGCAGTTTGAGACAGAGCTATGGCTACACCTTC
.	TRBJ1-4	TRBV24-1	.	CATSVEVFNEKLFF	TGTGCCACCAGTGTCGAGGTCTTTAATGAAAAACTGTTTTTT
few	TRBJ1-5	TRBV11-2	.	CASSLGGGGPQPQHF	TGTGCCAGCAGCTTAGGGGGGGGAGGGCCTCAGCCCCAGCATTTT
few	TRBJ1-6	TRBV5-1	TRBD1	CASSNGQGYSSPLHF	TGCGCCAGCAGCAACGGACAGGGTTACTCTTCACCCCTCCACTTT
.	TRBJ1-2	TRBV29-1	TRBD1	CSVGQGFRDGYTF	TGCAGCGTTGGACAGGGGTTTCGGGATGGCTACACCTTC
.	TRBJ2-2	TRBV3-1/TRBV3-2	TRBD2	CASTPNSGHTGELFF	TGTGCCAGCACGCCCAATAGCGGGCACACCGGGGAGCTGTTTTTT
.	TRBJ2-1	TRBV9	.	CASSETGYEGNEQFF	TGTGCCAGCAGCGAGACAGGCTATGAGGGGAATGAGCAGTTCTTC
once	TRBJ1-6	TRBV7-2	.	CASSSMRGMYNSPLHF	TGTGCCAGCAGCTCCATGAGGGGGATGTATAATTCACCCCTCCACTTT
.	TRBJ2-5	TRBV5-1	TRBD1	CASFGTGGSQETQYF	TGCGCCAGCTTTGGGACAGGGGGATCACAAGAGACCCAGTACTTC
once	TRBJ2-7	TRBV5-5	TRBD1	CASSFDRQGAKYEQYF	TGTGCCAGCAGCTTCGACAGACAGGGGGCGAAGTACGAGCAGTACTTC
.	TRBJ2-7	TRBV12-5	TRBD2	CASGLTGLAGVDEQYF	TGTGCTAGTGGTTTGACTGGACTAGCGGGAGTTGACGAGCAGTACTTC
.	TRBJ2-7	TRBV20-1	TRBD2	CSASYWEGRDEQYF	TGCAGTGCTAGTTACTGGGAGGGCCGCGACGAGCAGTACTTC
.	TRBJ1-1	TRBV7-2	TRBD1	CASSPHLTGEKAFF	TGTGCCAGCAGCCCCCACCTGACAGGGGAGAAAGCTTTCTTT
.	TRBJ2-1	TRBV5-8	.	CASSLTIVYNEQFF	TGTGCCAGCAGCCTAACGATCGTTTACAATGAGCAGTTCTTC
.	TRBJ1-1	TRBV7-6	.	CASSLAPNGPRVSGNTEAFF	TGTGCCAGCAGCTTAGCCCCCAATGGGCCCAGGGTGTCTGGGAACACTGAAGCTTTCTTT
.	TRBJ1-5	TRBV10-3	.	CAISPQGISNQPQHF	TGTGCCATCAGCCCACAGGGAATTAGCAATCAGCCCCAGCATTTT
.	TRBJ1-4	TRBV6-6	.	CASSPTPPGLLNEKLFF	TGTGCCAGCAGTCCTACACCCCCGGGGTTACTTAATGAAAAACTGTTTTTT
.	TRBJ2-1	TRBV5-6	.	CASSLEGRGYNEQFF	TGTGCCAGCAGCTTGGAAGGGAGAGGCTACAATGAGCAGTTCTTC
.	TRBJ2-5	TRBV24-1	.	CATSDAGLYQETQYF	TGTGCCACCAGTGATGCCGGACTATACCAAGAGACCCAGTACTTC
.	TRBJ1-5	TRBV9	.	CASSDLYSNQPQHF	TGTGCCAGCAGCGACCTCTATAGCAATCAGCCCCAGCATTTT
few	TRBJ2-3	TRBV27	TRBD2	CASNLAGGSTDTQYF	TGTGCCAGCAATTTGGCGGGGGGGAGCACAGATACGCAGTATTTT